These 9 T cell receptor beta chains were all obtained from the same sample, sequenced in a study of blood T cell repertoires in COVID-19. Measured with immunoSEQ multiplex PCR; TCRdb has only the in-frame clones, and not every one. The sample has about 210,000 clones; 89% are singletons. Sequences were obtained from peripheral blood. These receptors came from a woman aged 40 to 50 with acute or convalescent COVID-19.

J is TRBJ2-5 and V is TRBV18; 7 bases are a match to TRBD2. The junction had 6 bases not matched to a gene; V was cut back by 3 bases and J by 5 bases. The CDR3 contains 14 residues. Germline CDR1 and CDR2: KGHSH and LQKENI. CDR3 protein: CASSPYGGGETQYF. CDR3 coding DNA: TGTGCCAGCTCACCCTACGGGGGAGGGGAGACCCAGTACTTC.

This sequence joins TRBV19 and TRBJ1-5, with TRBD1 matching over 8 bases. The V and J ends lost 4 bases and 1 base, in that order; junction bases with no gene match: 6. The CDR3 sequence is 16 residues long. The germline CDR1 and CDR2 sequences are LNHDA and SQIVND (reference sequence). Here the CDR3 reads CASSTLTGVSNQPQHF. The CDR3 DNA follows: TGTGCCAGTAGTACCTTGACAGGGGTGAGCAATCAGCCCCAGCATTTT.

The chain couples TRBV5-4 to TRBJ2-1, with 12 bases aligning to TRBD1. The CDR3 has 15 residues. CDR1 SGHNT and CDR2 YYREEE come from the germline V gene (reference sequence). V dropped 1 base and J dropped 7; count of bases not matched to a gene: 3. CDR3 in amino acids: CASSLPGQGANEQFF. The CDR3 DNA reads TGTGCCAGCAGCTTGCCGGGACAGGGGGCAAATGAGCAGTTCTTC.

The V call is TRBV29-1, the J call TRBJ1-5; the match to TRBD1 covers 8 bases. This CDR3 has 14 amino acids. Germline trimming cut 4 bases from V and 1 base from J; bases unmatched to any gene: 3. Germline lookup yields CDR1 SQVTM and CDR2 ANQGSEA. The CDR3 coding sequence is TGCAGCGTTGTGGACAGGGAAAGCAATCAGCCCCAGCATTTT. Its translation is CSVVDRESNQPQHF.

This clone has a handful of counts. The gene calls are TRBV12-5 and TRBJ1-6; tentative D call: TRBD1 (5 bases). V lost 5 bases and J 2 bases, leaving 10 bases between the germline ends. Germline V CDR1 and CDR2: LGHNT, FRNRAP. CDR3 length: 15 residues. DNA for the CDR3: TGTGCTAGTGGTCTCACAGGAACCTATAATTCACCCCTCCACTTT. Translated: CASGLTGTYNSPLHF.

The chain recombines TRBV19 with TRBJ1-1, with a weak D call TRBD1 (6 bases). Looked up from germline, CDR1 is LNHDA and CDR2 is SQIVND (reference sequence). This CDR3 spans 13 amino acids. The V gene lost 4 bases and the J gene lost 6 bases, with 12 bases spanning the gap. Here the CDR3 reads CASSTLRGAEAFF. The CDR3 DNA reads TGTGCCAGTAGTACCCTCAGGGGAGCTGAAGCTTTCTTT.

The chain employs TRBV6-1 and TRBJ2-4, with TRBD1 as a possible D gene (6 bases). Germline V gene data show CDR1 as MNHNS and CDR2 as SASEGT. The CDR3 runs to 16 residues. V lost 2 bases and J lost 1, with 12 bases in between. CDR3 bases: TGTGCCAGCAGTGAACTTGGGCAGGGGGCCAAAAACATTCAGTACTTC. Translation gives CASSELGQGAKNIQYF.

V gene TRBV19 combines with J gene TRBJ1-2, with a weak D call TRBD1 (6 bases). V was shortened by 5 bases and J by 0 bases, with 10 bases between the two germline ends. Germline V gene sequence: CDR1 LNHDA, CDR2 SQIVND (reference sequence). The CDR3 is 14 amino acids. The chain's CDR3 is CASSRQAANYGYTF. DNA for the CDR3: TGTGCCAGTAGTCGACAGGCTGCTAACTATGGCTACACCTTC.

The chain combines TRBV19 with TRBJ2-3; 10 bases match TRBD2. CDR1 and CDR2 from the germline V gene are LNHDA and SQIVND (reference sequence). Trimming at V came to 7 bases and at J to 1 base, leaving 2 bases not matched to a gene. This CDR3 spans 14 amino acids. The CDR3 here is CASKTSGGTDTQYF. The CDR3 nucleotides read TGTGCCAGTAAAACTAGCGGGGGCACAGATACGCAGTATTTT.